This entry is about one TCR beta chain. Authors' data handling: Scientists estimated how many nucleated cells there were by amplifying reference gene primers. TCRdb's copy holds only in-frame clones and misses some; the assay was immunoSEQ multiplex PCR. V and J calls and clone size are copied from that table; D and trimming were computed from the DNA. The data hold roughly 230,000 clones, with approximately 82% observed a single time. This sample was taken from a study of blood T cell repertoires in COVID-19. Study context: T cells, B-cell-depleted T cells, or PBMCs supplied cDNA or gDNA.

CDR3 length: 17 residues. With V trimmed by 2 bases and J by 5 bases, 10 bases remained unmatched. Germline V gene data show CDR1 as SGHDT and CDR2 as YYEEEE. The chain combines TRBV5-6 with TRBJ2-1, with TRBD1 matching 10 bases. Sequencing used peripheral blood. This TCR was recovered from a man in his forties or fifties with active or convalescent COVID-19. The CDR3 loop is CASSFNLQTGGNNEQFF. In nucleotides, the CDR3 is TGTGCCAGCAGCTTCAACCTCCAGACAGGGGGCAACAATGAGCAGTTCTTC.